Reported below is one TCR beta chain. Antigen unknown. The data are from a study of shared clonotypes between healthy human individuals. Across the whole study: A few men and a couple of women, aged 18 to 49, were donors. Researchers assigned three CD4 naive, three CD4 memory, two CD8 naive and one CD8 memory plate to each donor. Study results and limitations: The study sampled only blood, and tissue repertoires likely differ. Incomplete sequencing of sorted subsets was indicated by rarefaction despite large depth.

The CDR3 contains 13 residues. Germline V gene data show CDR1 as MNHEY and CDR2 as SVGAGI. The germline V and J ends were trimmed by 6 bases and 4 bases, with 10 bases remaining between them. Generated by immunoSEQ multiplex PCR, the TCRdb table keeps only in-frame clones and is missing some. The sample yields millions of clones, 90% to 95% seen once. This receptor was taken from a young man in good health. The sample was naive CD4+ T cells sorted from blood. The subset here: CD45RA+ positively selected. The gene calls are TRBV6-5 and TRBJ1-5, with D uncertain. This CDR3 reads CASSAEGNQPQHF. The CDR3, as DNA: TGTGCCAGCAGCGCGGAGGGAAATCAGCCCCAGCATTTT.